This T cell receptor (beta chain) originates from a study of beta chain features in type 1 diabetes. Germline V CDR1 and CDR2: SGHTA, FQGNSA. The CDR3 covers 15 residues. The J segment lost 10 bases and the V segment lost 5 bases, leaving 9 bases of the junction unmatched. Expressed TCRB transcripts were sequenced, since all the RNA that had been isolated was reverse transcribed. Sequencing was performed with immunoSEQ multiplex PCR; in TCRdb, only in-frame clones are kept and a portion is missing. The sample gives fewer than 350,000 clones, 20% of which show up once; 0.035% to 0.05% is in the top ten.

The specimen was naive CD4+ T cells from blood. This clonotype originated in a woman between 18 and 29 years old in good health. The rearrangement links TRBV7-2 to TRBJ2-5; 14 bases are shared with TRBD2. The CDR3 DNA sequence: TGTGCCAGCAGCCCTGGGACTAGCGGGGGAGGAAGCCAGTACTTC. Its translation is CASSPGTSGGGSQYF.